This T cell receptor (beta chain) was obtained from a study of T cell repertoires in cytomegalovirus infection. Whole-study context: Recently identified HLA-C-restricted CMV epitopes and well-studied HLA-B-restricted CMV epitopes were used by the study.

General study results and limits: It was HLA-C-restricted CMV-specific TCR beta clonotypes that dominated the response ex vivo.

With respect to this clonotype: Its antigen is undetermined.

TCRdb re-derived calls from the reads in MiXCR, one entry per CDR3 protein. The table records a few hundred thousand distinct CDR3 sequences, 30% to 40% of them present only once. The TCR sequence derives from a human donor in good health (CMV status not recorded). Some clones in this sample may be carry-over from other donors' samples. The sequencing used cultured PBMCs, collected from culture after CMV antigen stimulation.

DNA of the CDR3: TGTGCCAGCGGGACAGAAGCCAGTGGGCAGCCCCAGCATTTT. Its protein product is CASGTEASGQPQHF. The gene calls are TRBV7-2 and TRBJ1-5; 7 bases map to TRBD1. This CDR3 comprises 14 residues. V was pared by 8 bases and J by 7 bases, with 11 bases of the junction left unmatched. Germline CDR1 is SGHTA and CDR2 is FQGNSA.